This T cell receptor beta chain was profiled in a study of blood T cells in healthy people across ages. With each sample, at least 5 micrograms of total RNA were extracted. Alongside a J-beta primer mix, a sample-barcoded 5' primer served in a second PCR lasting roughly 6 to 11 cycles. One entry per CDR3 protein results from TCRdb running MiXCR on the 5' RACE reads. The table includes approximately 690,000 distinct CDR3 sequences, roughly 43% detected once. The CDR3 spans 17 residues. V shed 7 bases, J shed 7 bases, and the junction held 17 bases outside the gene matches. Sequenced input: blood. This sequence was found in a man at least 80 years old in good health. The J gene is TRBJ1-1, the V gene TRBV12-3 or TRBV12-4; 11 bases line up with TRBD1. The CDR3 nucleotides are TGTGCCAGCACCTACCCCGCGGACAGGGGGCGGAGAGGTGAAGCTTTCTTT. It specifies CASTYPADRGRRGEAFF.